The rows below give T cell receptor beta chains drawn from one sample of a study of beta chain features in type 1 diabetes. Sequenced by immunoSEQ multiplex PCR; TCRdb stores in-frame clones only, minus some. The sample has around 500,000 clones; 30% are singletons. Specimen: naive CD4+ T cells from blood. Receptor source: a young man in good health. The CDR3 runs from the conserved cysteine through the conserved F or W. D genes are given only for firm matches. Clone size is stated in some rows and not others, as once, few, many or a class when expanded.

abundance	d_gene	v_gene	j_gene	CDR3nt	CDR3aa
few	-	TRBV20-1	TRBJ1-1	TGCAGTGCTGTGCTGTCTGAAGCTTTCTTT	CSAVLSEAFF
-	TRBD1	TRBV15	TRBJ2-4	TGTGCCACCAGCCCGACCGGGACAGGGAAAAACATTCAGTACTTC	CATSPTGTGKNIQYF
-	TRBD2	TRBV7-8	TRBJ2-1	TGTGCCAGCAGCTCGGGACTAGCGGACTACAATGAGCAGTTCTTC	CASSSGLADYNEQFF
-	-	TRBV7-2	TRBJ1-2	TGTGCCAGCAGAAACCCGGGCAGCGGGTCTCGTTATGGCTACACCTTC	CASRNPGSGSRYGYTF
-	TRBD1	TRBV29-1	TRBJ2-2	TGCAGCGTTGAAGGACGGACAGGGGGCTTGTACACCGGGGAGCTGTTTTTT	CSVEGRTGGLYTGELFF
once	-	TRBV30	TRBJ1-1	TGTGCCTGGACCTTGGCATTCGGACTGCTGAACACTGAAGCTTTCTTT	CAWTLAFGLLNTEAFF
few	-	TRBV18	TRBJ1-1	TGTGCCAGCTCACCAGAGATGAACACTGAAGCTTTCTTT	CASSPEMNTEAFF
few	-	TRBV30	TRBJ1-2	TGTGCCTGGAGGTCGGGACCATATGGCTACACCTTC	CAWRSGPYGYTF
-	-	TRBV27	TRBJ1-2	TGTGCCAGCAGTTTAAGGGGGGGCTATGGCTACACCTTC	CASSLRGGYGYTF
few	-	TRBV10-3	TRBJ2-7	TGTGCCATCAGTGAGTACAGGAACGCCTACGAGCAGTACTTC	CAISEYRNAYEQYF
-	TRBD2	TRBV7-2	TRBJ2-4	TGTGCCAGCAGCTTAGTAGCGGGGGGAGCCAAAAACATTCAGTACTTC	CASSLVAGGAKNIQYF
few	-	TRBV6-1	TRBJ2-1	TGTGCCAGCAGTGAATTTCGACAGGATCCCTACAATGAGCAGTTCTTC	CASSEFRQDPYNEQFF
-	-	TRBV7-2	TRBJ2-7	TGTGCCAGCAGCTCGACATGGCCCTACGAGCAGTACTTC	CASSSTWPYEQYF
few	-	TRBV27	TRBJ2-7	TGTGCCAGCGCGATAGGGGCGAGGATCGAGCAGTACTTC	CASAIGARIEQYF
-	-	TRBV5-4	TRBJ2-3	TGTGCCAGCAGCTTGGCCGGGGCAGATACGCAGTATTTT	CASSLAGADTQYF
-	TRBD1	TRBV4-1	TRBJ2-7	TGCGCCAGCAGCCGGACAGGACGGACGACCTACGAGCAGTACTTC	CASSRTGRTTYEQYF
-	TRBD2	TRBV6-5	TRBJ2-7	TGTGCCAGCAGCCTAGCGGGAGGAACCTACGAGCAGTACTTC	CASSLAGGTYEQYF
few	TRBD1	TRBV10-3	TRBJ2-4	TGTGCCAGCTCAAACCTACAGGGGAGAGATGCCAAAAACATTCAGTACTTC	CASSNLQGRDAKNIQYF
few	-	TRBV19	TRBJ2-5	TGTGCCAGTAGTAAGGTGGCAGTCCAAGAGACCCAGTACTTC	CASSKVAVQETQYF
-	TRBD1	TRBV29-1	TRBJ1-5	TGCAGCGTTGGTGGTCAGGGGGCTAATCAGCCCCAGCATTTT	CSVGGQGANQPQHF
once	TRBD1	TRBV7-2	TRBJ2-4	TGTGCCAGCAGCCGGGACAGGGTGGTAAACATTCAGTACTTC	CASSRDRVVNIQYF
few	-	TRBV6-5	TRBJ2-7	TGTGCCAGCAGTTACTCTGCTTCAAGCTCCTACGAGCAGTACTTC	CASSYSASSSYEQYF
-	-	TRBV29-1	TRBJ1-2	TGCAGCGTTGAGGGCAGCCCCCTTTATGGCTACACCTTC	CSVEGSPLYGYTF
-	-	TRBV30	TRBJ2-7	TGTGCCTGGGGCCTCAACTACGAGCAGTACTTC	CAWGLNYEQYF
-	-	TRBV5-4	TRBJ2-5	TGTGCCAGCAGCCCCATTCCGAGGGAGACCCAGTACTTC	CASSPIPRETQYF
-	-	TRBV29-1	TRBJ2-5	TGCAGCGTTGAATCCCACCGACGAGAGACCCAGTACTTC	CSVESHRRETQYF
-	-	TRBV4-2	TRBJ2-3	TGTGCCAGCAGCCAACCGAGGACAATTAGCACAGATACGCAGTATTTT	CASSQPRTISTDTQYF
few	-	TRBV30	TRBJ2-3	TGTGCCTGGAGGGACCGACTTTCGAGCACAGATACGCAGTATTTT	CAWRDRLSSTDTQYF
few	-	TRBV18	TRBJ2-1	TGTGCCAGCTCACCATCAAGCTCCTACAATGAGCAGTTCTTC	CASSPSSSYNEQFF
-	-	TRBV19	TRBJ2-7	TGTGCCAGCCTGAACAGGGAGGTAGGGGACGAGCAGTACTTC	CASLNREVGDEQYF
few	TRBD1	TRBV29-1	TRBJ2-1	TGCAGTACACAGGGGACCCTAGGAAATGAGCAGTTCTTC	CSTQGTLGNEQFF
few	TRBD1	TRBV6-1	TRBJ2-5	TGTGCCAGCAGTGAGGGACAGCAAGAGACCCAGTACTTC	CASSEGQQETQYF
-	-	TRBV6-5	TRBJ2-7	TGTGCCAGCTCTTCGACTCCCTTTGGGGAGCAGTACTTC	CASSSTPFGEQYF
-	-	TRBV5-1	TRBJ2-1	TGCGCCAGCAGCTTGGACAGCTCCTACAATGAGCAGTTCTTC	CASSLDSSYNEQFF
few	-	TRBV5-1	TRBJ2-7	TGCGCCAGCAGCTTGACAGCGGCGAGGTTCGTGGGGTACTTC	CASSLTAARFVGYF
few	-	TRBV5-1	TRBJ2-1	TGCGCCAGCAGCCATGGTTTTACCGTGGGTGAGCAGTTCTTC	CASSHGFTVGEQFF
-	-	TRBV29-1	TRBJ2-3	TGCAGCGTTGAGGACACCTGGGGGACGCAGTATTTT	CSVEDTWGTQYF
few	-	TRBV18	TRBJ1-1	TGTGCCAGCTCCCAGCAGGGTTTTTCCACTGAAGCTTTCTTT	CASSQQGFSTEAFF
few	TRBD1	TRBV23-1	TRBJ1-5	TGCGCCAGCAGACCGGGACAGGGACGTCAGCCCCAGCATTTT	CASRPGQGRQPQHF
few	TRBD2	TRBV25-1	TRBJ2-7	TGTGCCAGCAGTGCAACGACTAGCGGGAGGCACGAGCAGTACTTC	CASSATTSGRHEQYF
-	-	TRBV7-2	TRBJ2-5	TGTGCCAGCAGCTTAGGGGGGCAGGGGCGGGAGACCCAGTACTTC	CASSLGGQGRETQYF
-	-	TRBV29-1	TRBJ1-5	TGCAGCGTTGGAGGGCAGGCGAGCAATCAGCCCCAGCATTTT	CSVGGQASNQPQHF
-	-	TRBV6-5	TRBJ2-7	TGTGCCAGCAGTTACTCCAATCGTAACCCCTACGAGCAGTACTTC	CASSYSNRNPYEQYF
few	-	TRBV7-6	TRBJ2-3	TGTGCCAGCAGTTTATCGCCCTCCCACACAGATACGCAGTATTTT	CASSLSPSHTDTQYF